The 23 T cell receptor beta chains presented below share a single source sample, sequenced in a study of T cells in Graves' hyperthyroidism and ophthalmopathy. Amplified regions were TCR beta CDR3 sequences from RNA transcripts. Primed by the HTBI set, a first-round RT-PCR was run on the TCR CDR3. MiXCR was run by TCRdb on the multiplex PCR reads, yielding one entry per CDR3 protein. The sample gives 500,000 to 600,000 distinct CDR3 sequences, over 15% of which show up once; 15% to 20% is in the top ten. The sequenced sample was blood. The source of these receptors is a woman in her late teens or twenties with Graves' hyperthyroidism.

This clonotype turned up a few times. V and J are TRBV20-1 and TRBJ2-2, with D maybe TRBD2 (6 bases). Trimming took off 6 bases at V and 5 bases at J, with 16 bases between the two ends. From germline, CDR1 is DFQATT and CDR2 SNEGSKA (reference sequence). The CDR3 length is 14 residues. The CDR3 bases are TGCAGTGCCATGGAGGGAGCAGGTACCGGGGAGCTGTTTTTT. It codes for CSAMEGAGTGELFF.

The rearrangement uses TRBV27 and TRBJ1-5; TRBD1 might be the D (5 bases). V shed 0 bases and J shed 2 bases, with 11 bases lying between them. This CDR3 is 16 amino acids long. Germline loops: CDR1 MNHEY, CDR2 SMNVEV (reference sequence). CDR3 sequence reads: CASSLSWTRGNQPQHF. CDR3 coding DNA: TGTGCCAGCAGTTTATCGTGGACAAGGGGCAATCAGCCCCAGCATTTT.

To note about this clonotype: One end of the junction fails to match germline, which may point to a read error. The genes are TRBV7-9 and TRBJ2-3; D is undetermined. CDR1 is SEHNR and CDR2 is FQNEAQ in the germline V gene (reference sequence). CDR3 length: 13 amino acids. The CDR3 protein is CASGLGMGDTQYF. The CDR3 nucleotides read TGTGCCAGCGGCTTAGGTATGGGAGATACGCAGTATTTT.

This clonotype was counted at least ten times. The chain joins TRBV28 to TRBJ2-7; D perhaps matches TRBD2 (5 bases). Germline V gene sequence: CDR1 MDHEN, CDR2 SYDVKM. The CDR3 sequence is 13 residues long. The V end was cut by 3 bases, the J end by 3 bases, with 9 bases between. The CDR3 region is CASSFGLLYEQYF. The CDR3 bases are TGTGCCAGCAGTTTTGGACTCCTCTACGAGCAGTACTTC.

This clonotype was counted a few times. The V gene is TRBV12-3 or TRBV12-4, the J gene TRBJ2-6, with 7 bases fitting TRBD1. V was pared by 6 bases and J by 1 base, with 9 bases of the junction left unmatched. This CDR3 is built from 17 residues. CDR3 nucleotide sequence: TGTGCCAGCAGGAGAGAGGGGGCGCTTTCTGGGGCCAACGTCCTGACTTTC. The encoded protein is CASRREGALSGANVLTF.

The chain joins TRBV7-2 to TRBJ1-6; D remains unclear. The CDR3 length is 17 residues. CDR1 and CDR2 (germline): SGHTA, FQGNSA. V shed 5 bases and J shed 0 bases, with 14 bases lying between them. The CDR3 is CASSERRASSYNSPLHF. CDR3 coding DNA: TGTGCCAGCAGCGAAAGGAGGGCGAGCTCCTATAATTCACCCCTCCACTTT.

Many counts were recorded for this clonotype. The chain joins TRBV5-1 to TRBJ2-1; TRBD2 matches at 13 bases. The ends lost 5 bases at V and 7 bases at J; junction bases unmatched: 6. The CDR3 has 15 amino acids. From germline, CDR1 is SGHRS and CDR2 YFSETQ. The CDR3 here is CASSELAGGQNEQFF. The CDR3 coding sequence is TGCGCCAGCAGTGAACTAGCGGGGGGGCAGAATGAGCAGTTCTTC.

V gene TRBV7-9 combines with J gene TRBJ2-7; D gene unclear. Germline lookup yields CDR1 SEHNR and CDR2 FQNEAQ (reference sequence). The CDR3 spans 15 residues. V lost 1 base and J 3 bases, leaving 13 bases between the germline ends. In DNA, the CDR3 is TGTGCCAGCAGCTTAGATAATGGTCCGCACTACGAGCAGTACTTC. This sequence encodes CASSLDNGPHYEQYF.

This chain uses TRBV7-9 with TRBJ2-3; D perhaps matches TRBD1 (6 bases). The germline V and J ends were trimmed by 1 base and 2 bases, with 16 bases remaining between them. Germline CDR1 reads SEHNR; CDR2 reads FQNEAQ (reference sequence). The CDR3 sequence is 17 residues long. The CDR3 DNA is TGTGCCAGCAGCTTAGGTCTGGTCAGGGGAGACACAGATACGCAGTATTTT. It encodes CASSLGLVRGDTDTQYF.

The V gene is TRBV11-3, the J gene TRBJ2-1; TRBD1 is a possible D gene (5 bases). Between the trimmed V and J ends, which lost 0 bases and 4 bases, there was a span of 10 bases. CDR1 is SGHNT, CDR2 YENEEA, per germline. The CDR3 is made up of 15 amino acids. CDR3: CASSLESKGYNEQFF. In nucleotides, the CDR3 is TGTGCCAGCAGCTTAGAGTCCAAGGGGTACAATGAGCAGTTCTTC.

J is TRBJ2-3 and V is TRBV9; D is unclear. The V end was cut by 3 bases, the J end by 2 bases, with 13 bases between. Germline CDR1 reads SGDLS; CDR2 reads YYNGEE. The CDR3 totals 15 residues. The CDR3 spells CASSAGPENTDTQYF. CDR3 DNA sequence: TGTGCCAGCAGCGCCGGACCGGAAAACACAGATACGCAGTATTTT. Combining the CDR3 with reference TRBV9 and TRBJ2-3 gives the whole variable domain DSGVTQTPKHLITATGQRVTLRCSPRSGDLSVYWYQQSLDQGLQFLIQYYNGEERAKGNILERFSAQQFPDLHSELNLSSLELGDSALYFCASSAGPENTDTQYFGPGTRLTVL.

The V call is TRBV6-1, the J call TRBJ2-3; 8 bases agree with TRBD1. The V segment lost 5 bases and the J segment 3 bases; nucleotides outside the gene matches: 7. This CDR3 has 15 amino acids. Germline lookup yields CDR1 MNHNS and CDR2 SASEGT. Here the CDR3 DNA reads TGTGCCAGCAGTAGCCGGGACAGGTTGACAGATACGCAGTATTTT. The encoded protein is CASSSRDRLTDTQYF.

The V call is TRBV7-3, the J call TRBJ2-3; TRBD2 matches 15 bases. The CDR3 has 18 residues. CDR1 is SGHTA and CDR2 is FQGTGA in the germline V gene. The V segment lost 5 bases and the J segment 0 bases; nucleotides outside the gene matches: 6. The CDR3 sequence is CASSLGTSGGLSTDTQYF. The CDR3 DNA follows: TGTGCCAGCAGCCTCGGGACTAGCGGGGGGCTAAGCACAGATACGCAGTATTTT.

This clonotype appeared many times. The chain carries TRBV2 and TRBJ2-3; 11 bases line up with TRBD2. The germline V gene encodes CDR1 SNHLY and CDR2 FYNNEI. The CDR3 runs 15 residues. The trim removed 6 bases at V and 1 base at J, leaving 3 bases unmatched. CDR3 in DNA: TGTGCCAGCAGGAAGACTAGCGGGGGCACAGATACGCAGTATTTT. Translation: CASRKTSGGTDTQYF.

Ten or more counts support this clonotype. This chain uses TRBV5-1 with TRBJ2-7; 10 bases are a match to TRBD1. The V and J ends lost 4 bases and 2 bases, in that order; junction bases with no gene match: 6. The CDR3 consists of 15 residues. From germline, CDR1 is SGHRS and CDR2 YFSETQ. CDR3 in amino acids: CASSRLGTGAYEQYF. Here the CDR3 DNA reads TGCGCCAGCAGCCGACTAGGGACAGGGGCCTACGAGCAGTACTTC.

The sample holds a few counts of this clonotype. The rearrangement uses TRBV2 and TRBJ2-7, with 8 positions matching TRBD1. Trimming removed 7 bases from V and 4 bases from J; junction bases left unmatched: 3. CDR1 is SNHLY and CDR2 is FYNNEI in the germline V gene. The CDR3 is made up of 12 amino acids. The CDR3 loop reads CASTDREYEQYF. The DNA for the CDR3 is TGTGCCAGCACGGACAGGGAATACGAGCAGTACTTC.

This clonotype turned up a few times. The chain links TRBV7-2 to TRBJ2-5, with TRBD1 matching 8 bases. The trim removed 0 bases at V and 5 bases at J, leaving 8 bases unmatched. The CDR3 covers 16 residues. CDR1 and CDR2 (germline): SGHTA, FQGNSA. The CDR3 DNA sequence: TGTGCCAGCAGCTTAGCTACCGGGACAGGAATGGAGACCCAGTACTTC. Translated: CASSLATGTGMETQYF.

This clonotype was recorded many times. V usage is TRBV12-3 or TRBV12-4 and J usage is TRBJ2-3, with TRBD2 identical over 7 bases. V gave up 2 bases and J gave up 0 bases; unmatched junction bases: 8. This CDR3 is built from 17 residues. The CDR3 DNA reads TGTGCCAGCAGTTTACGGCTAGCGGCATCTAGCACAGATACGCAGTATTTT. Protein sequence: CASSLRLAASSTDTQYF.

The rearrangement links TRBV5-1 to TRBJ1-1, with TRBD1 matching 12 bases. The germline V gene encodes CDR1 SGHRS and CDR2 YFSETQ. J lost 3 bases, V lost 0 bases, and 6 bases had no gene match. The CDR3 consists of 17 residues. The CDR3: CASSLAGTGGSYTEAFF. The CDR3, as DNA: TGCGCCAGCAGCTTGGCCGGGACAGGGGGCTCGTACACTGAAGCTTTCTTT. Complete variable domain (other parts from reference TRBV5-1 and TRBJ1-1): KAGVTQTPRYLIKTRGQQVTLSCSPISGHRSVSWYQQTPGQGLQFLFEYFSETQRNKGNFPGRFSGRQFSNSRSEMNVSTLELGDSALYLCASSLAGTGGSYTEAFFGQGTRLTVV.

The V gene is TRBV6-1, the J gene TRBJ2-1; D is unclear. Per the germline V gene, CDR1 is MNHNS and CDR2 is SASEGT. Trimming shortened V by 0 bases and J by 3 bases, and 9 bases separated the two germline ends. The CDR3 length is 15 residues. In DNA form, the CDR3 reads TGTGCCAGCAGTGAAGCGGCAGGTTACTACAATGAGCAGTTCTTC. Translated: CASSEAAGYYNEQFF.

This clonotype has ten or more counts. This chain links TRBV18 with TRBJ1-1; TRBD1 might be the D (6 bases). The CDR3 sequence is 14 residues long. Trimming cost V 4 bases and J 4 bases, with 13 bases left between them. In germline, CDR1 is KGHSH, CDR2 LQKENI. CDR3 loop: CASSRQQGATEAFF. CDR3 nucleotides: TGTGCCAGCTCACGGCAACAGGGTGCCACTGAAGCTTTCTTT.

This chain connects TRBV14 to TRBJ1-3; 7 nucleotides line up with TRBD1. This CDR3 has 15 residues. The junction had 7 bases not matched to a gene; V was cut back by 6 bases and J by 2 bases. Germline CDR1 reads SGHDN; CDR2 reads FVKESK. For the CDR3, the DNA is TGTGCCAGCAGTTCGCTAAGGGGGCCTGGAAACACCATATATTTT. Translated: CASSSLRGPGNTIYF.

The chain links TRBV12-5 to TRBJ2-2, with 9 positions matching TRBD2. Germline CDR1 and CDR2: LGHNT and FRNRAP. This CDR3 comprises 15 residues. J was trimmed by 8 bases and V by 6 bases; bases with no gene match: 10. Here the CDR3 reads CASGPISSGAGELFF. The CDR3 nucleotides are TGTGCTAGTGGCCCAATCTCTAGCGGGGCTGGGGAGCTGTTTTTT. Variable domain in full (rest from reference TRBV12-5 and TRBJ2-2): DARVTQTPRHKVTEMGQEVTMRCQPILGHNTVFWYRQTMMQGLELLAYFRNRAPLDDSGMPKDRFSAEMPDATLATLKIQPSEPRDSAVYFCASGPISSGAGELFFGEGSRLTVL.